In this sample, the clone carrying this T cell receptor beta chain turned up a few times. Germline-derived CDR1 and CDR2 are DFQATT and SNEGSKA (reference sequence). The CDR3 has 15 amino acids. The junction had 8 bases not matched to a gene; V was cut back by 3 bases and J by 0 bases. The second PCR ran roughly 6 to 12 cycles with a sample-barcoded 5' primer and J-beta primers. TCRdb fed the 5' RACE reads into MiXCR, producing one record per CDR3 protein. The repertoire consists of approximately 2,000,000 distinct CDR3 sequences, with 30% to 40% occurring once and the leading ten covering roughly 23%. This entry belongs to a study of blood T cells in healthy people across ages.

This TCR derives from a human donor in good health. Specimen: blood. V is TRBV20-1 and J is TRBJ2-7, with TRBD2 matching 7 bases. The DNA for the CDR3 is TGCAGTGCTAGTTGGAGCGGGGTGGGCTCCTACGAGCAGTACTTC. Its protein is CSASWSGVGSYEQYF.